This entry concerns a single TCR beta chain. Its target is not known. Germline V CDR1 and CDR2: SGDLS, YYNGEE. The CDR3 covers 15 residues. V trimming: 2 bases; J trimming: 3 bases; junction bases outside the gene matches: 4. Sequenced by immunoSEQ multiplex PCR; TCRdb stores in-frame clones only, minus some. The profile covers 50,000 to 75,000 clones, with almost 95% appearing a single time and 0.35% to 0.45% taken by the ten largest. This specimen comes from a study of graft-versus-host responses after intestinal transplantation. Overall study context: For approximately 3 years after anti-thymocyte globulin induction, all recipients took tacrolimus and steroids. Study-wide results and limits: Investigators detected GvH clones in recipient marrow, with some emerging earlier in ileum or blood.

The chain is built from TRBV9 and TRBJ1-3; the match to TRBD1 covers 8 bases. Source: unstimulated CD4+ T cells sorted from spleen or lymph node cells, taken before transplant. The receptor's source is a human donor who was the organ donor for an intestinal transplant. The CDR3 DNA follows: TGTGCCAGCAGCGTTGGACAGGGCCGTGGAAACACCATATATTTT. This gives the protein CASSVGQGRGNTIYF.